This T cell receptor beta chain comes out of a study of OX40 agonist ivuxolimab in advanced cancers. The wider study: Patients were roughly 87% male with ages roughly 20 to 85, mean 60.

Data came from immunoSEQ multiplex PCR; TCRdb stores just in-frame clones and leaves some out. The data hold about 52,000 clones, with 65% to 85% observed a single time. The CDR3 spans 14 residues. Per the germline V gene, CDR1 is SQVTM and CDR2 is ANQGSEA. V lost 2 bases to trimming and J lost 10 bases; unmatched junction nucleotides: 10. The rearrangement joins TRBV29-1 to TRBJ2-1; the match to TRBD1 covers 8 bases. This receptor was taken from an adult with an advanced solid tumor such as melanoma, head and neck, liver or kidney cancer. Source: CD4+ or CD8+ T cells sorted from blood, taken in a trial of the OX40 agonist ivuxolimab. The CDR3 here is CSVESGTGFWEQFF. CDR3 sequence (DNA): TGCAGCGTTGAATCCGGGACAGGCTTTTGGGAGCAGTTCTTC.